Following are 20 T cell receptor beta chains from one sample sequenced in a study of T cells in Graves' hyperthyroidism and ophthalmopathy (dated by TCRdb to 2018 to 2020). Libraries were built with multiplex PCR. The instrument was an Illumina HiSeq 2000. Amplification of TCR beta CDR3 regions was carried out from RNA transcripts. A first-round RT-PCR of the TCR CDR3 used the HTBI primer set with the Qiagen OneStep RT-PCR kit. The raw public data were reprocessed by TCRdb itself: fastp quality trimming at Q25, MiXCR clonotype calling, in-frame beta chains only. Every CDR3 protein is listed once, alongside the most common genes and DNA of its rows. This sample holds fewer than 750,000 distinct CDR3 sequences; roughly 14% were observed only once. About 4% of the sample comes from the top ten. Source material: blood. The receptors were gathered from a woman aged 40 to 55 with Graves' ophthalmopathy.

This clonotype was detected many times. The genes are TRBV6-5 and TRBJ1-3, with D possibly being TRBD1 (5 bases). The ends were cut back, 2 bases at V and 4 bases at J, with 9 bases in the middle. The CDR3 is 14 amino acids. Germline assignment: CDR1 MNHEY and CDR2 SVGAGI. The CDR3 nucleotides read TGTGCCAGCAGTTACGGGGGTGCCGGAAACACCATATATTTT. Translated, it gives CASSYGGAGNTIYF.

This clonotype was observed a few times. The chain is built from TRBV6-2 or TRBV6-3 and TRBJ2-5, with 11 bases lining up with TRBD2. This CDR3 contains 13 residues. The germline gives CDR1 MNHEY, CDR2 SVGEGT. V lost 10 bases and J lost 5; bases outside the gene matches: 6. CDR3 DNA sequence: TGTGCCACCCTAGCGGGAGGTGCGGAGACCCAGTACTTC. It specifies CATLAGGAETQYF.

This clonotype occurred many times. The V and J genes are TRBV12-5 and TRBJ1-2; a weak D match, TRBD1 (6 bases). Per the germline V gene, CDR1 is LGHNT and CDR2 is FRNRAP. The CDR3 loop spans 16 amino acids. Trimming left V 5 bases short and J 1 base short, with 17 bases between. CDR3 sequence: CASGLFQGGINYGYTF. The CDR3 coding sequence is TGTGCTAGTGGTCTGTTTCAAGGGGGTATTAACTATGGCTACACCTTC.

This clonotype was recorded at least ten times. V gene TRBV10-3 combines with J gene TRBJ2-7; D may match TRBD1 or TRBD2 (5 bases each). Trimming removed 5 bases at V and 2 bases at J, with 13 bases between. This CDR3 spans 14 amino acids. Looked up from germline, CDR1 is ENHRY and CDR2 is SYGVKD. CDR3 DNA: TGTGCCATCAGTCACCAGGGAGCACCCTACGAGCAGTACTTC. It is translated as CAISHQGAPYEQYF.

This clonotype was counted many times. This chain connects TRBV4-1 to TRBJ1-5; no clear D gene. This CDR3 is 16 amino acids long. CDR1 is MGHRA, CDR2 YSYEKL, per germline. Trimming cost V 4 bases and J 3 bases, with 16 bases left between them. Here the CDR3 DNA reads TGCGCCAGCAGCCGAGCCGGGCATACGGCCAATCAGCCCCAGCATTTT. Translating gives CASSRAGHTANQPQHF.

The chain employs TRBV7-6 and TRBJ2-2; D ambiguous. The length of the CDR3 is 15 residues. The V and J ends lost 1 base and 7 bases respectively, with 13 bases between them. CDR1 is SGHVS, CDR2 FNYEAQ, per germline. Here the CDR3 reads CASSLEADTGGELFF. For the CDR3, the DNA is TGTGCCAGCAGCTTAGAGGCCGACACGGGCGGGGAGCTGTTTTTT.

This clonotype was counted ten times or more. V is TRBV7-9 and J is TRBJ2-5; 8 bases are a match to TRBD2. The CDR3 has 17 residues. The junction had 15 bases not matched to a gene; V was cut back by 3 bases and J by 6 bases. Germline-derived CDR1 and CDR2 are SEHNR and FQNEAQ (reference sequence). The CDR3 DNA reads TGTGCCAGCAGCTTCCTACGGGAGGGCCAAGCCTGGAAGACCCAGTACTTC. Amino acid sequence: CASSFLREGQAWKTQYF. The full variable domain, with the rest looked up from reference TRBV7-9 and TRBJ2-5, is DTGVSQNPRHKITKRGQNVTFRCDPISEHNRLYWYRQTLGQGPEFLTYFQNEAQLEKSRLLSDRFSAERPKGSFSTLEIQRTEQGDSAMYLCASSFLREGQAWKTQYFGPGTRLLVL.

This clonotype was counted a few times. V usage is TRBV29-1 and J usage is TRBJ2-7; possible D gene TRBD1, 5 bases. The CDR3 contains 17 residues. V gave up 4 bases and J gave up 0 bases, with 22 bases separating them. In germline, CDR1 is SQVTM, CDR2 ANQGSEA. The CDR3 region has the DNA TGCAGCGTTGGAACCGGTTCCCAGGGTGGGTCCTCCTACGAGCAGTACTTC. Its protein is CSVGTGSQGGSSYEQYF.

This clonotype was found many times. The V call is TRBV20-1, the J call TRBJ1-5, with 9 bases aligning to TRBD1. CDR1 is DFQATT and CDR2 is SNEGSKA in the germline V gene (reference sequence). Trimming at V came to 6 bases and at J to 5 bases, leaving 8 bases not matched to a gene. The CDR3 has 14 amino acids. The CDR3 spells CSAIVDRGYQPQHF. The CDR3 DNA reads as TGCAGTGCCATAGTTGACAGGGGGTATCAGCCCCAGCATTTT.

This clonotype was counted between two and nine times. The gene calls are TRBV7-9 and TRBJ1-2; unclear D gene. CDR3 length: 14 residues. The V gene lost 7 bases and the J gene lost 1 base, with 13 bases spanning the gap. The germline V gene has CDR1 SEHNR and CDR2 FQNEAQ (reference sequence). CDR3 region: CASTPTSVNYGYTF. CDR3 nucleotide sequence: TGTGCCAGCACCCCGACCTCAGTTAACTATGGCTACACCTTC.

Ten or more counts support this clonotype. The chain is built from TRBV5-6 and TRBJ1-2; 9 nucleotides agree with TRBD1. V lost 4 bases, J lost 4 bases, and 14 bases stayed unmatched. Germline V gene data show CDR1 as SGHDT and CDR2 as YYEEEE. The CDR3 has 17 amino acids. Here the CDR3 DNA reads TGTGCCAGCAGCGTATACGGACAGGGGCAAACCGGCTATGGCTACACCTTC. It is translated as CASSVYGQGQTGYGYTF.

The chain carries TRBV20-1 and TRBJ1-1; tentative D call: TRBD1 (5 bases). V was clipped by 3 bases and J by 0 bases, with 11 bases between them. The CDR3 runs to 14 residues. CDR1 DFQATT and CDR2 SNEGSKA come from the germline V gene (reference sequence). The CDR3 DNA is TGCAGTGCTAGTGTTGGGGGAGTGAACACTGAAGCTTTCTTT. It is translated as CSASVGGVNTEAFF.

The sample holds many counts of this clonotype. The rearrangement uses TRBV7-9 and TRBJ1-5; TRBD1 might be the D (5 bases). The V gene's germline CDR1 is SEHNR and CDR2 FQNEAQ (reference sequence). The V end was cut by 2 bases, the J end by 1 base, with 6 bases between. The CDR3 is 14 amino acids. The CDR3 protein is CASSLKGSNQPQHF. CDR3 DNA: TGTGCCAGCAGCTTAAAGGGGAGCAATCAGCCCCAGCATTTT.

This clonotype was detected ten times or more. V gene TRBV6-5 combines with J gene TRBJ2-2; TRBD1 is a possible D gene (5 bases). Trimming removed 1 base at V and 6 bases at J, with 9 bases between. This CDR3 region has 14 residues. From germline, CDR1 is MNHEY and CDR2 SVGAGI. Written as DNA, the CDR3 is TGTGCCAGCAGTTACTGGTCAGGGCCCGGGGAGCTGTTTTTT. Translated: CASSYWSGPGELFF.

This clonotype was found a few times. CDR3 sequence: CASSERGTGSGYTF. The CDR3 nucleotides read TGTGCCAGCAGCGAGCGTGGGACAGGGAGTGGCTACACCTTC. The rearrangement uses TRBV7-9 and TRBJ1-2; 9 nucleotides agree with TRBD1. This CDR3 contains 14 residues. V lost 5 bases to trimming and J lost 7 bases; unmatched junction nucleotides: 8. The germline gives CDR1 SEHNR, CDR2 FQNEAQ (reference sequence).

This clonotype was recorded many times. J is TRBJ2-7 and V is TRBV30; tentative D call: TRBD1 (6 bases). From germline, CDR1 is GTSNPN and CDR2 SVGIG (reference sequence). The V end was cut by 1 base, the J end by 5 bases, with 12 bases between. This CDR3 comprises 13 residues. CDR3 region: CAWSGGLRDEQYF. CDR3 in DNA: TGTGCCTGGAGTGGGGGGCTTCGGGACGAGCAGTACTTC.

This clonotype was observed at least ten times. This CDR3 reads CASSLAGGLEAFF. The CDR3 bases are TGTGCCAGCAGTTTAGCGGGGGGACTTGAAGCTTTCTTT. This chain uses TRBV12-3 or TRBV12-4 with TRBJ1-1; a weak D match, TRBD1 (5 bases). Trimming stripped 0 bases from V and 7 bases from J, with 9 bases between. The CDR3 runs 13 residues.

This clonotype was found many times. The V gene is TRBV10-3, the J gene TRBJ1-1, with D tentatively TRBD1 (5 bases). Germline V lookup: CDR1 ENHRY, CDR2 SYGVKD. The CDR3 extends over 15 amino acids. V gave up 2 bases and J gave up 3 bases, with 13 bases separating them. The CDR3 region has the DNA TGTGCCATCAGTGAGGAAAGGGGTGACGACACTGAAGCTTTCTTT. Protein sequence: CAISEERGDDTEAFF.

This clonotype has more than one count but fewer than ten. This chain joins TRBV4-3 and TRBJ1-1, with D uncertain. Germline CDR1 is LGHNA and CDR2 is YSLEER. This CDR3 is 15 amino acids long. V lost 2 bases to trimming and J lost 1 base, with 11 bases between them. The CDR3 DNA reads TGCGCCAGCAGCCAATCCGTCGCTTGGAACACTGAAGCTTTCTTT. Its translation is CASSQSVAWNTEAFF.

This clonotype has ten or more counts. This rearrangement joins TRBV5-4 to TRBJ2-5, with D possibly matching TRBD1 (5 bases). The ends were cut back, 2 bases at V and 5 bases at J, with 13 bases in the middle. Germline V gene sequence: CDR1 SGHNT, CDR2 YYREEE (reference sequence). The CDR3 sequence is 14 residues long. CDR3 residues: CASSFGAGWETQYF. CDR3 in DNA: TGTGCCAGCAGCTTTGGGGCCGGGTGGGAGACCCAGTACTTC. The full variable domain, in which reference TRBV5-4 and TRBJ2-5 provide the parts outside the CDR3, is ETGVTQSPTHLIKTRGQQVTLRCSSQSGHNTVSWYQQALGQGPQFIFQYYREEENGRGNFPPRFSGLQFPNYSSELNVNALELDDSALYLCASSFGAGWETQYFGPGTRLLVL.